This T cell receptor beta chain was profiled in a study of shared clonotypes between healthy human individuals. Study at large: Three plates were used per donor for CD4 naive, three for CD4 memory, two for CD8 naive and one for CD8 memory.

This CDR3 has 15 amino acids. Looked up from germline, CDR1 is SGHVS and CDR2 is FQNEAQ. V was shortened by 5 bases and J by 1 base, with 14 bases between the two germline ends. Donation came from healthy HIV-negative adults that had no recent acute infections or vaccinations. Note on this clone: Its antigen remains unidentified.

Repertoires were generated with immunoSEQ multiplex PCR, while TCRdb's copy carries only in-frame clones and drops some. This sample has 110,000 or so clones, with 55% to 80% found just once. General study findings and limits: Sorted-subset sequencing was shown by rarefaction to be incomplete despite large depth. A generally larger estimated richness was seen in naive subsets than in memory subsets.

Specimen: memory CD8+ T cells sorted from blood. Subset defined: CD45RO+ cells pooled with CCR7-negative TemRA cells. The J gene is TRBJ2-5, the V gene TRBV7-8; D perhaps matches TRBD2 (7 bases). The source is a woman in her twenties or thirties in good health. The DNA of the CDR3 is TGTGCCAGCAGCCGCAGGGGAGGGGGCCAAGAGACCCAGTACTTC. Amino acid sequence: CASSRRGGGQETQYF.